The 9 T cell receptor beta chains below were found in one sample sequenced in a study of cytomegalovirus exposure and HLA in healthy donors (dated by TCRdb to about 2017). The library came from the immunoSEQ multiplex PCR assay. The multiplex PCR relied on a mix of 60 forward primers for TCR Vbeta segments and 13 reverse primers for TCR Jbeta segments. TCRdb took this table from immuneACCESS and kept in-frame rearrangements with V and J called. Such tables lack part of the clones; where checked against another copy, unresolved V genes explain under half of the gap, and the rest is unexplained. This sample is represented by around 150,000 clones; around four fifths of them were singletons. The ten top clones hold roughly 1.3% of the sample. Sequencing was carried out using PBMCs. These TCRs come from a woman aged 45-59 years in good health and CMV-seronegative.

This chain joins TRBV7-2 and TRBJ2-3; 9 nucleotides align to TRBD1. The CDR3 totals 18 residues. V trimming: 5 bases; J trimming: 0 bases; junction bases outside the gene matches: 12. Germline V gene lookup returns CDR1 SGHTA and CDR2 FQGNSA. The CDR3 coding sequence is TGTGCCAGCAGCAAAGGACAGGGGTCTTTCCGTAGCACAGATACGCAGTATTTT. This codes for CASSKGQGSFRSTDTQYF.

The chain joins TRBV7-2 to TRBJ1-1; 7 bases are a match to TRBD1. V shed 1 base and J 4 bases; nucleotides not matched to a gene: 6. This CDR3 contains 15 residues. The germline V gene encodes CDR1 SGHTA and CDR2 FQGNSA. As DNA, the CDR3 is TGTGCCAGCAGCTTAGGTGACAGGGAGGCCACTGAAGCTTTCTTT. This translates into CASSLGDREATEAFF.

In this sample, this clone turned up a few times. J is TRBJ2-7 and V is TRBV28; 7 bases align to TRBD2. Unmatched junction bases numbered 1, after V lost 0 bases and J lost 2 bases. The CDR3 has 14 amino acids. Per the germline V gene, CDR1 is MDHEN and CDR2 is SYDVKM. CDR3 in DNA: TGTGCCAGCAGTTTATGGGCGGGAGCCTACGAGCAGTACTTC. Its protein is CASSLWAGAYEQYF.

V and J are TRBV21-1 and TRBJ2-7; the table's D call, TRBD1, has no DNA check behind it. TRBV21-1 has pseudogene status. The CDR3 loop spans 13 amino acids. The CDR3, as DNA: TGTGCCAGGGTCCCTGACACAGCCTACGAGCAGTACTTC. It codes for CARVPDTAYEQYF.

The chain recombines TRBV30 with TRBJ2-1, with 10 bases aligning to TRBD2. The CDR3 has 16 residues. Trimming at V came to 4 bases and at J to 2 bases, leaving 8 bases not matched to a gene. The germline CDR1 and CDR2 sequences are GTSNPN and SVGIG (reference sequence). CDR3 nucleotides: TGTGCCTGGATCGGCCCCACTAGCGGGACCTACAATGAGCAGTTCTTC. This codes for CAWIGPTSGTYNEQFF.

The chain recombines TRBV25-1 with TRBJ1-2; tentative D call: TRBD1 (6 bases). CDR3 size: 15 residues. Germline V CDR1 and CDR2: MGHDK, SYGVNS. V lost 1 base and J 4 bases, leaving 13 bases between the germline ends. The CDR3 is CASSESPGTPYGYTF. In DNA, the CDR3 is TGTGCCAGCAGTGAATCCCCCGGGACACCCTATGGCTACACCTTC.

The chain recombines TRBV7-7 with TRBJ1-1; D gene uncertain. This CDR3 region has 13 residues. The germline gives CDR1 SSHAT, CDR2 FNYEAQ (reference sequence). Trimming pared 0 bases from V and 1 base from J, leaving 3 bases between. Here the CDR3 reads CASSLAANTEAFF. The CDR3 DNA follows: TGTGCCAGCAGCTTAGCAGCGAACACTGAAGCTTTCTTT. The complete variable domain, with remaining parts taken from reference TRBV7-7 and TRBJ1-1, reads GAGVSQSPRYKVTKRGQDVTLRCDPISSHATLYWYQQALGQGPEFLTYFNYEAQPDKSGLPSDRFSAERPEGSISTLTIQRTEQRDSAMYRCASSLAANTEAFFGQGTRLTVV.

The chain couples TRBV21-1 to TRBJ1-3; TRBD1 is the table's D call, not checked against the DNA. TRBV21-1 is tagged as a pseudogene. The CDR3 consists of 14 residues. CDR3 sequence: CASRLQGFGNTIYF. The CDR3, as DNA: TGTGCCAGCAGGCTACAGGGGTTTGGAAACACCATATATTTT.

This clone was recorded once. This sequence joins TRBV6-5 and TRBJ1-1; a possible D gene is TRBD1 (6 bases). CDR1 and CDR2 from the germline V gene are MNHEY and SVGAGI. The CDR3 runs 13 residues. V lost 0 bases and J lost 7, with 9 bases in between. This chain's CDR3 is CASSYSDRFEAFF. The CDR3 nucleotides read TGTGCCAGCAGTTACTCAGACAGGTTTGAAGCTTTCTTT.